The 30 T cell receptor beta chains listed next were all sequenced from one sample in a study of cytomegalovirus exposure and HLA in healthy donors. Primers included in the PCR were 60 Vbeta and 13 Jbeta primers. The assay was immunoSEQ multiplex PCR, and TCRdb's table has in-frame clones only and misses some. The sample lists some 120,000 clones; around 80% were seen once. Sequencing was performed on PBMCs. The source is a young woman in good health and CMV-seropositive.

The chain uses TRBV7-9 and TRBJ2-7, with 9 bases lining up with TRBD2. Germline CDR1 is SEHNR and CDR2 is FQNEAQ (reference sequence). This CDR3 is built from 14 residues. With V trimmed by 8 bases and J by 0 bases, 5 bases remained unmatched. The CDR3: CASSETSGSYEQYF. CDR3 sequence (DNA): TGTGCCAGCTCCGAGACTAGCGGCTCCTACGAGCAGTACTTC.

The chain carries TRBV5-4 and TRBJ2-5, with D perhaps matching TRBD2 (7 bases). V gave up 4 bases and J gave up 5 bases, with 18 bases separating them. The germline gives CDR1 SGHNT, CDR2 YYREEE (reference sequence). The length of the CDR3 is 15 residues. CDR3 sequence: CASSDKRGGGETQYF. The CDR3 nucleotides are TGTGCCAGCAGCGATAAGAGGGGGGGAGGGGAGACCCAGTACTTC.

Notes on this clone: At one of its ends the junction is not consistent with the germline gene, which may arise from a read error. The V call is TRBV7-3, the J call TRBJ2-3, with D tentatively TRBD2 (5 bases). The CDR3 consists of 13 residues. Germline values: CDR1 SGHTA, CDR2 FQGTGA. The CDR3 DNA sequence: TGTGCCAGCAGCCTCATCCTAGCAGACACGCAGTATTTT. As protein: CASSLILADTQYF. Together with reference TRBV7-3 and TRBJ2-3, the CDR3 gives the full variable domain: GAGVSQTPSNKVTEKGKYVELRCDPISGHTALYWYRQSLGQGPEFLIYFQGTGAADDSGLPNDRFFAVRPEGSVSTLKIQRTERGDSAVYLCASSLILADTQYFGPGTRLTVL.

The gene calls are TRBV4-1 and TRBJ1-3; the D is unclear. Germline CDR1 is MGHRA and CDR2 is YSYEKL. The V and J ends lost 1 base and 2 bases respectively, with 6 bases between them. The CDR3 loop spans 14 amino acids. The CDR3 here is CASSQGPAGNTIYF. The CDR3 bases are TGCGCCAGCAGCCAAGGCCCGGCTGGAAACACCATATATTTT.

The chain combines TRBV18 with TRBJ1-3, with 9 positions matching TRBD1. The CDR3 is 18 residues long. V lost 6 bases to trimming and J lost 2 bases; unmatched junction nucleotides: 14. Germline V gene data show CDR1 as KGHSH and CDR2 as LQKENI. The CDR3 here is CASSPWDRARLTGNTIYF. The CDR3 DNA sequence: TGTGCCAGCTCGCCGTGGGACAGGGCCCGTTTAACTGGAAACACCATATATTTT.

This chain joins TRBV5-1 and TRBJ2-5; no clear D. Trimming stripped 0 bases from V and 4 bases from J, with 10 bases between. CDR3 size: 14 residues. From germline, CDR1 is SGHRS and CDR2 YFSETQ. The CDR3 coding sequence is TGCGCCAGCAGCTTGGGGCTGGGCTCAGAGACCCAGTACTTC. Its protein product is CASSLGLGSETQYF.

A remark on this clone: Within the sample, other DNA sequences also encode this same CDR3. The V gene is TRBV5-4, the J gene TRBJ2-7; TRBD2 might be the D (7 bases). This CDR3 contains 15 residues. The ends were cut back, 6 bases at V and 1 base at J, with 17 bases in the middle. CDR1 is SGHNT and CDR2 is YYREEE in the germline V gene (reference sequence). The CDR3 DNA follows: TGTGCCAGCACGCCGACGGGGGGCGGGTCCTACGAGCAGTACTTC. Its protein is CASTPTGGGSYEQYF.

J is TRBJ1-6 and V is TRBV5-4; weak D call: TRBD1 (6 bases). The CDR3 contains 14 residues. Germline assignment: CDR1 SGHNT and CDR2 YYREEE (reference sequence). V was shortened by 4 bases and J by 10 bases, with 15 bases between the two germline ends. This CDR3 is CASSATGPGSPLHF. The CDR3 DNA reads as TGTGCCAGCAGCGCAACAGGGCCAGGATCACCCCTCCACTTT.

The rearrangement joins TRBV19 to TRBJ1-1, with D uncertain. This CDR3 has 13 residues. Trimming pared 3 bases from V and 0 bases from J, leaving 5 bases between. Germline V gene sequence: CDR1 LNHDA, CDR2 SQIVND (reference sequence). The DNA for the CDR3 is TGTGCCAGTAGTATCTCCCTGAACACTGAAGCTTTCTTT. Amino acid sequence: CASSISLNTEAFF.

The CDR3 region has the DNA TGTGCCAGTAGAGGGTCGGGAAGCTACACCTTC. This gives the protein CASRGSGSYTF. This chain joins TRBV19 and TRBJ1-2; D unclear. With 6 bases removed from V and 9 bases from J, the gap between germline ends came to 11 bases. This CDR3 has 11 amino acids. Germline V gene lookup returns CDR1 LNHDA and CDR2 SQIVND (reference sequence).

CDR3 in DNA: TGTGCCAGCTCGCCCGTACAGTCCTACGAGCAGTACTTC. Its translation is CASSPVQSYEQYF. The rearrangement links TRBV18 to TRBJ2-7; D ambiguous. The length of the CDR3 is 13 residues. Germline values: CDR1 KGHSH, CDR2 LQKENI. With 6 bases removed from V and 1 base from J, the gap between germline ends came to 10 bases.

The CDR3 nucleotides read TGTGCCAGCAGTGGGACTAGCGGGAGCAGCTCCTACAATGAGCAGTTCTTC. As protein: CASSGTSGSSSYNEQFF. The chain carries TRBV28 and TRBJ2-1, with TRBD2 identical over 14 bases. The CDR3 extends over 17 amino acids. Losses at the gene ends were 5 bases for V and 0 bases for J; bases not matched to a gene: 3. Germline CDR1 and CDR2: MDHEN and SYDVKM.

V and J are TRBV10-3 and TRBJ1-5, with D tentatively TRBD1 (5 bases). V was pared by 10 bases and J by 2 bases, with 18 bases between. The germline V gene encodes CDR1 ENHRY and CDR2 SYGVKD. The CDR3 length is 15 residues. CDR3: CATNPEDSGNQPQHF. CDR3 in DNA: TGTGCCACCAATCCCGAAGACAGTGGCAATCAGCCCCAGCATTTT.

The chain couples TRBV6-6 to TRBJ2-4, with 8 bases matching TRBD2. The germline gives CDR1 MNHNY, CDR2 SVGAGI (reference sequence). With V trimmed by 4 bases and J by 8 bases, 4 bases remained unmatched. The CDR3 extends over 13 amino acids. The CDR3 DNA reads TGTGCCAGCAGTTCGGACGGGGGGGACATTCAGTACTTC. Protein sequence: CASSSDGGDIQYF.

This clone is a singleton in its sample. The rearrangement uses TRBV29-1 and TRBJ2-7, with D possibly TRBD2 on 6 matching bases. With 1 base removed from V and 3 bases from J, the gap between germline ends came to 13 bases. This CDR3 contains 14 residues. Germline CDR1 reads SQVTM; CDR2 reads ANQGSEA. The CDR3 bases are TGCAGCGTTGAAGGGGACGGGAGTGACTACGAGCAGTACTTC. Translated, it gives CSVEGDGSDYEQYF.

The chain combines TRBV6-1 with TRBJ1-2, with TRBD1 identical over 8 bases. The CDR3 runs 13 residues. Looked up from germline, CDR1 is MNHNS and CDR2 is SASEGT. The V gene end was trimmed by 5 bases and the J gene end by 8 bases; junction bases not matched to a gene: 7. CDR3 in DNA: TGTGCCAGCAGTTTCTCGGACAGGGCGGGCTACACCTTC. Its translation is CASSFSDRAGYTF.

This chain joins TRBV5-5 and TRBJ2-1; the D gene is possibly TRBD1 (6 bases). Germline CDR1 reads SGHKS; CDR2 reads YYEKEE (reference sequence). The CDR3 contains 14 residues. V lost 2 bases to trimming and J lost 6 bases, with 12 bases between them. CDR3 sequence reads: CASSFDSRGNEQFF. The CDR3 nucleotides are TGTGCCAGCAGCTTCGATAGCAGGGGCAATGAGCAGTTCTTC.

V is TRBV5-1 and J is TRBJ1-6; 12 bases fit TRBD1. Losses at the gene ends were 0 bases for V and 10 bases for J; bases not matched to a gene: 11. This CDR3 contains 18 residues. Germline V gives CDR1 SGHRS, CDR2 YFSETQ. The CDR3 protein is CASSLGRDRGRRGSPLHF. In DNA form, the CDR3 reads TGCGCCAGCAGCTTGGGCCGGGACAGGGGGCGCCGTGGCTCACCCCTCCACTTT.

This clone was observed a handful of times. The rearrangement links TRBV25-1 to TRBJ1-2; maybe TRBD1 (6 bases). V shed 2 bases and J shed 3 bases, with 16 bases lying between them. The CDR3 runs 16 residues. The germline CDR1 and CDR2 sequences are MGHDK and SYGVNS. This CDR3 reads CASSENLQGGDYGYTF. The CDR3 DNA reads TGTGCCAGCAGTGAAAATTTACAGGGAGGGGACTATGGCTACACCTTC.

This chain connects TRBV28 to TRBJ2-5, with 11 bases lining up with TRBD2. Germline V gene data show CDR1 as MDHEN and CDR2 as SYDVKM. This CDR3 region has 18 residues. The V gene end was trimmed by 5 bases and the J gene end by 0 bases; junction bases not matched to a gene: 11. For the CDR3, the DNA is TGTGCCAGCAGTCCCACACTGACTAGCGGGGTCCACCAAGAGACCCAGTACTTC. This sequence encodes CASSPTLTSGVHQETQYF.

The V gene is TRBV25-1, the J gene TRBJ2-3; D not certain. Germline-derived CDR1 and CDR2 are MGHDK and SYGVNS. This CDR3 contains 17 residues. V lost 3 bases, J lost 3 bases, and 19 bases lay in between. Written as DNA, the CDR3 is TGTGCCAGCAGTGACCCCGGGTGGATCGGTTTGACAGATACGCAGTATTTT. It yields the protein CASSDPGWIGLTDTQYF.

The V gene is TRBV15, the J gene TRBJ1-4; 9 bases map to TRBD1. The CDR3 is 15 residues long. Germline assignment: CDR1 LNHNV and CDR2 YYDKDF (reference sequence). The ends lost 5 bases at V and 3 bases at J; junction bases unmatched: 4. CDR3: CATSRQGDANEKLFF. CDR3 coding DNA: TGTGCCACCAGCCGACAGGGGGACGCTAATGAAAAACTGTTTTTT.

The genes are TRBV18 and TRBJ1-6; the match to TRBD1 covers 7 bases. The germline V gene has CDR1 KGHSH and CDR2 LQKENI. Germline trimming cut 3 bases from V and 9 bases from J; bases unmatched to any gene: 20. CDR3 length equals 19 residues. CDR3 protein: CASSPFTLSATGDSSPLHF. CDR3 coding DNA: TGTGCCAGCTCACCGTTCACACTTTCAGCCACAGGGGATAGTTCACCCCTCCACTTT.

The chain uses TRBV18 and TRBJ1-1; D might be TRBD1 (5 bases). The CDR3 covers 14 residues. Trimming pared 2 bases from V and 6 bases from J, leaving 13 bases between. Germline CDR1 reads KGHSH; CDR2 reads LQKENI. Here the CDR3 reads CASSPGQGGAEAFF. The DNA of the CDR3 is TGTGCCAGCTCACCAGGCCAGGGAGGCGCTGAAGCTTTCTTT. Full variable domain (remainder filled in from reference TRBV18 and TRBJ1-1): NAGVMQNPRHLVRRRGQEARLRCSPMKGHSHVYWYRQLPEEGLKFMVYLQKENIIDESGMPKERFSAEFPKEGPSILRIQQVVRGDSAAYFCASSPGQGGAEAFFGQGTRLTVV.

The chain recombines TRBV5-1 with TRBJ2-2, with D perhaps TRBD2 (7 bases). CDR3 length equals 15 residues. V gave up 6 bases and J gave up 6 bases, with 18 bases separating them. The germline V gene encodes CDR1 SGHRS and CDR2 YFSETQ. CDR3 region: CASTSSGGQSGELFF. The CDR3 bases are TGCGCCAGCACATCCTCGGGGGGCCAATCCGGGGAGCTGTTTTTT.

The V call is TRBV2, the J call TRBJ1-5, with unresolved D. Germline CDR1 reads SNHLY; CDR2 reads FYNNEI. The CDR3 covers 15 residues. V lost 1 base to trimming and J lost 0 bases, with 7 bases between them. CDR3 nucleotide sequence: TGTGCCAGCAGTGAAGAGCTTGCTAGCAATCAGCCCCAGCATTTT. Translating gives CASSEELASNQPQHF.

The chain combines TRBV2 with TRBJ1-6, with no clear D. CDR1 SNHLY and CDR2 FYNNEI come from the germline V gene. V gave up 3 bases and J gave up 0 bases, with 9 bases separating them. CDR3 length equals 16 residues. The CDR3 reads CASSEGPSSYNSPLHF. Written as DNA, the CDR3 is TGTGCCAGCAGTGAGGGCCCAAGCTCCTATAATTCACCCCTCCACTTT.

This clone was observed a few times. V is TRBV10-2 and J is TRBJ2-7; D perhaps matches TRBD2 (6 bases). V lost 8 bases to trimming and J lost 0 bases, with 14 bases between them. The CDR3 runs 14 residues. The germline gives CDR1 WSHSY, CDR2 SAAADI. The CDR3 DNA sequence: TGCGCCAGCCGCGATCCGGGACTCTCCTACGAGCAGTACTTC. Translating it yields CASRDPGLSYEQYF.

This chain joins TRBV7-2 and TRBJ1-2, with 9 bases matching TRBD1. The CDR3 extends over 14 amino acids. Germline CDR1 is SGHTA and CDR2 is FQGNSA. Losses at the gene ends were 4 bases for V and 8 bases for J; bases not matched to a gene: 8. The CDR3 nucleotides read TGTGCCAGCAGCTCCGGGACAGGGAGAGACGGCTACACCTTC. This codes for CASSSGTGRDGYTF. Full variable domain (outside the CDR3, taken from reference TRBV7-2 and TRBJ1-2): GAGVSQSPSNKVTEKGKDVELRCDPISGHTALYWYRQSLGQGLEFLIYFQGNSAPDKSGLPSDRFSAERTGGSVSTLTIQRTQQEDSAVYLCASSSGTGRDGYTFGSGTRLTVV.

The gene calls are TRBV7-9 and TRBJ2-7; TRBD2 matches at 10 bases. This CDR3 is 15 amino acids long. Looked up from germline, CDR1 is SEHNR and CDR2 is FQNEAQ (reference sequence). Losses at the gene ends were 1 base for V and 2 bases for J; bases not matched to a gene: 2. CDR3 region: CASSLELAGTYEQYF. The DNA for the CDR3 is TGTGCCAGCAGCTTAGAACTAGCGGGGACCTACGAGCAGTACTTC. Filled out from reference TRBV7-9 and TRBJ2-7, the complete variable domain reads DTGVSQNPRHKITKRGQNVTFRCDPISEHNRLYWYRQTLGQGPEFLTYFQNEAQLEKSRLLSDRFSAERPKGSFSTLEIQRTEQGDSAMYLCASSLELAGTYEQYFGPGTRLTVT.